This entry concerns a single TCR beta chain. Its antigen is not yet known. Per-nucleotide qualities are absent, and no much larger clonotype sits a single base away. CDR1 is given as SGHTA and CDR2 as FQGNSA, both from the germline V gene. V is clipped by 5 bases and J by 8 bases, and the sequence between their germline boundaries is 16 bases long. Including cysteine and phenylalanine, the CDR3 has 14 amino acids. The kept DNA is CDR3 alone, 42 bases in frame from the first base. The data were taken from a study of cytomegalovirus exposure and HLA in healthy donors (dated by TCRdb to 2016 to 2017). The study in broad terms: An earlier analysis of 550 to 700 of the donors reported about 250 Gb of sequence data and roughly 110 million unique TCR beta sequences from about 180 million T cells. An early release covering roughly 640 HLA-typed donors comprised around 300 gigabases of sequencing data and roughly 86 million unique TCR sequences. Among the roughly 390 genotyped donors, about 83% belonged to the genetic ancestry cluster associated with self-reported Caucasian donors. The aim of the study was to test whether cataloging public T cell receptors could identify signatures of past pathogen exposure. The study profiled the T cell repertoires of 500 to 800 subjects by immunosequencing and related them to cytomegalovirus serostatus. Along with the approximately 650-subject first cohort, a separate validation cohort of around 120 different subjects was used. To predict cytomegalovirus infection status, the study brought together high-throughput TCR immunosequencing, statistical association of individual TCRs with disease status, and machine learning. A later analysis re-examined previously published TCR beta repertoires from more than 650 donors and added high-resolution HLA genotyping to investigate patterns of TCR occurrence. In the later analysis, no new phenotypic data were used to find candidate immune exposures; instead, reliance was placed on TCR beta sequences and their occurrence across donors. An earlier analysis of approximately 640 of the donors applied high-throughput TCR beta sequencing to assess whether each TCR beta V gene segment acted as functional or pseudogenic. Alongside the repertoire data, information on donor age, sex, ethnicity and CMV serostatus was compiled. A later genetic analysis took genome-wide SNP genotypes for about 55% of the roughly 700 donors and used that subset as a discovery cohort. Every discovery cohort repertoire had been produced on one sequencing platform. Class I and class II HLA loci were covered by the typing at four-digit resolution. Typing coverage varied by locus: about 629-630 donors for A, B, C, DRB1 and DQB1; more than 500 for DQA1; approximately 610 for DPA1; roughly 470 for DPB1. Because of strong linkage in the cohort, a few DR-DQ haplotypes were treated as single units for association and clustering. On average, 235,054 unique TCR beta nucleotide sequences were sequenced per donor among 398 genotyped donors of the cohort, with roughly 18% of those sequences being non-productive. General conclusions and limits of the study: Because HLA typing was unavailable for some donors at each locus, only the typed subset was used in association tests. Across donors, most TCR sequences were observed very rarely, whereas some public TCRs were present in many individuals. Linkage disequilibrium might explain the correlated functional status among segregating V segments, but an unknown experimental factor could not be excluded. Sequencing depth was assumed to be roughly uniform across donors in the presence/absence analyses, though that assumption may not hold. Specific HLA alleles were associated with 15,000 to 20,000 TCR beta sequences at a false discovery rate of 0.05 in a later analysis. A cluster of highly shared sequence variants was judged likely to be a technical artifact of the sequencing pipeline. The study listed 150 to 200 TCR beta chains as associated with cytomegalovirus. According to a later analysis, most CMV-associated TCR beta chains appeared to be HLA-restricted, and the HLA associations seemed to be driven largely by CMV exposure. A further reported finding was that TCR beta sequences accurately predicted the HLA-A and HLA-B alleles for most subjects in the first cohort. A few of the identified cytomegalovirus-associated TCR beta chains were confirmed in vitro to be specific for cytomegalovirus antigens. In a later genetic analysis, a missense DCLRE1C variant was associated with V-gene and J-gene trimming of TCR beta chains, and the association was replicated in an independent cohort. The earlier analysis of almost 600 of the donors excluded 15 to 20 rarely observed V segments, including chromosome 9 orphons, because counts were too low. Broadly in line with IMGT annotations, most TCR beta V segments showed up in productive rearrangements about 87% or about 30% of the time in an earlier analysis of a few hundred of the donors. The cohort was sequenced for TCR beta chains only, and without alpha or paired-chain data the features that could be detected were limited. According to a later analysis, parvovirus B19, influenza, CMV and Epstein-Barr virus appeared linked to several top co-occurrence clusters. In a later genetic analysis, fewer N-insertions in productive TCRs were reported among donors in an Asian-associated ancestry cluster than the approximately 670-donor mean. The classifier was reported to diagnose cytomegalovirus status with high specificity and sensitivity in both the original and validation cohorts. Assigning TCR associations to individual alleles was difficult when HLA alleles, especially DR and DQ, strongly co-occurred. According to a later analysis, TCR association rates differed among HLA loci, with DRB1 alleles showing the most associated TCRs and HLA-C alleles showing the fewest. Some IMGT-functional V segments, including TRBV6-2 and TRBV6-3, could not be distinguished by the 87-base-pair reads and were therefore excluded. The only immune exposure information available for the cohort was CMV serostatus. Compared with equally common non-associated chains, HLA-associated TCR beta chains in a later analysis were more clonally expanded and had lower generation probabilities. According to the authors, the approach could potentially be generalized to other disease states and immunological phenotypes.

The cohort was made up of approximately 700 healthy bone marrow donors. All cohort members were sampled while nominally healthy, although unrecorded immune exposures were likely present. The donor tested CMV seropositive, placing the donor among the approximately 310 seropositive members of the cohort. Every donor gave a peripheral blood sample, and the peripheral blood mononuclear cells from that sample were used for TCR beta sequencing. Genomic DNA extraction from the blood cell samples was performed with the Qiagen DNeasy Blood Extraction Kit. The library was prepared using the immunoSEQ multiplex PCR assay. For the multiplex PCR, a mixture combining 60 forward primers for TCR Vbeta segments and 13 reverse primers for TCR Jbeta segments was used. A multiplex PCR assay on genomic DNA amplified the CDR3 region of rearranged TCR beta genes. The Illumina HiSeq System was used to sequence the amplified TCR beta libraries as 87-base-pair reads. Under the source paper's analysis protocol: In a later analysis, tens of millions of unique TCR beta chains were counted across the 650 to 700 repertoires, and roughly 9.9 million of these chains were shared by at least two donors. Raw reads were error-corrected and collapsed into unique sequences by a nearest-neighbor algorithm in which closely related sequences were merged to remove PCR and sequencing errors. CDR3 sequences were aligned to IMGT reference sequences to assign V, D and J gene segments. For a sequence to be retained, at least a six-nucleotide match to both a V gene segment and a J gene segment was required. A rearrangement counted as productive if the CDR3 had no stop codons and remained in frame with V and J, and every other rearrangement counted as non-productive. CDR3 was defined according to IMGT convention as the region running from the second conserved V-encoded cysteine to the conserved J-encoded phenylalanine. The earlier analysis of about 610 of the donors excluded any sequence lacking an unambiguous match to a single V gene segment. An earlier analysis of a few hundred of the donors called V segments functional above 56.7% productive rearrangements and segregating when the between-donor standard deviation exceeded 5%. A statistical classification framework was built to diagnose cytomegalovirus status from the catalog of TCR beta chain sequences. In a later analysis, V and J genes were assigned by comparing TCR nucleotide sequences against IMGT/GENE-DB human TR gene sequences. Using the TCRdist pipeline, a later analysis assigned CDR3 sequences along with most-parsimonious VDJ recombination scenarios. In a later analysis, each TCR beta chain was defined by its CDR3 amino acid sequence together with its V-gene family, and reads lacking a unique V-gene family were excluded. As a way to deal with suspected cross-contamination and a sequencing artifact, a later analysis dropped roughly 600 nucleotide sequences that were highly shared and had low generation probability. In a later analysis, a clonal expansion index was calculated for each public chain from normalized within-repertoire ranks of inferred template counts. In a later analysis, generation probabilities were computed using a VDJ recombination model fitted to out-of-frame rearrangements, and the results were checked against IGoR. In a later analysis, TCR-TCR, TCR-HLA and TCR-CMV co-occurrence was scored with hypergeometric tests, and a repertoire-size bias correction was applied to TCR pairs. A later analysis estimated false discovery rates by permuting HLA or CMV assignments 20 times. In a later analysis, co-occurring TCRs were grouped using DBSCAN, and TCRdist sequence similarity was added for clustering within HLA-allele-positive subsets. Co-occurrence clustering excluded repertoires with fewer than 30,000 or more than 120,000 public chains, plus five with anomalous nucleotide sharing. Not all clones reach the TCRdb copy of this immuneACCESS table, which keeps in-frame sequences only. Checked studies attribute under half of the gap to unresolved V genes and leave the rest unexplained. V, J and clone size derive from that table, while D and trimming were established from the DNA sequence. Here the sample has 120,000 or so clones; 74% occur a single time. Clones ranked in the top ten supply 5.8% of the sample.

Sequenced: PBMCs. The rearranged segments are TRBV7-2 and TRBJ2-1; tentative D gene TRBD2, with 5 bases matching. This TCR came from a woman aged 45-59 years in good health and CMV-seropositive. The CDR3 corresponds to CASSPNLRRDEQFF. At the DNA level, the sequence is TGTGCCAGCAGCCCCAATCTCCGGCGGGATGAGCAGTTCTTC.